The 16 T cell receptor beta chains below all came from one sample that was sequenced in a study of T cells expressing NK-cell markers. Using the 5' RACE reads, TCRdb records one entry per CDR3 protein without DNA. The listing records hundreds of thousands of distinct CDR3 sequences. The sample comprised blood T cells: a sorted CD56 or NKG2C T cell subset, CD4+ or CD8+ T cells, or bulk PBMC T cells (not recorded which). Source of these receptors: a man between 18 and 35 years old in good health.

This chain links TRBV12-3 or TRBV12-4 with TRBJ1-6; the D call from TCRdb, TRBD1, cannot be confirmed without DNA. The CDR3 loop spans 15 amino acids. This CDR3 is CASSPPGPYNSPLHF.

The chain joins TRBV15 to TRBJ2-5; TCRdb gives TRBD2 as the D gene, but with no DNA this cannot be confirmed. Germline loops: CDR1 LNHNV, CDR2 YYDKDF (reference sequence). The CDR3 totals 15 residues. The CDR3 sequence: CATSGVAGHQETQYF.

The chain employs TRBV27 and TRBJ2-7. The CDR3 is 16 amino acids. Per germline, CDR1 MNHEY and CDR2 SMNVEV (reference sequence). This CDR3 is CASSPLGRQGTYEQYF.

This chain connects TRBV4-1 to TRBJ2-5; as DNA is missing, the TRBD1 call by TCRdb cannot be tested. Germline values: CDR1 MGHRA, CDR2 YSYEKL. The CDR3 has 16 residues. The CDR3 here is CASSHLIGQGGETQYF.

This chain's CDR3 is CASSLAGTYNDNEQFF. This sequence joins TRBV5-1 and TRBJ2-1; TCRdb lists TRBD2, though no DNA is available to test this call. Germline V gives CDR1 SGHRS, CDR2 YFSETQ. CDR3 size: 16 residues.

The chain uses TRBV20-1 and TRBJ1-4; absent DNA, TCRdb's TRBD1 call cannot be checked. The germline V gene encodes CDR1 DFQATT and CDR2 SNEGSKA (reference sequence). The CDR3 has 14 amino acids. The CDR3 region is CSAIWSSRDEKLFF.

The V and J genes are TRBV7-9 and TRBJ2-7; TCRdb picks TRBD1, but there is no DNA to check that call. The CDR3 spans 11 residues. Germline V gene sequence: CDR1 SEHNR, CDR2 FQNEAQ (reference sequence). CDR3 protein: CASSDSPEQYF.

CDR3 in amino acids: CASSPRQEGVYF. V gene TRBV7-6 combines with J gene TRBJ2-3; the D gene TCRdb calls, TRBD2, cannot be checked with no DNA. Germline V gene sequence: CDR1 SGHVS, CDR2 FNYEAQ. The CDR3 has 12 amino acids.

This chain connects TRBV2 to TRBJ2-3; TCRdb's D call, TRBD1, is unchecked because there is no DNA. Germline CDR1 is SNHLY and CDR2 is FYNNEI. CDR3 length equals 15 residues. The CDR3 protein is CASRLDSSSTDTQYF.

CDR3 region: CASSGRQVSSSTDTQYF. The chain is built from TRBV7-6 and TRBJ2-3; TCRdb indicates TRBD1, and absent DNA this call remains unverified. Germline V lookup: CDR1 SGHVS, CDR2 FNYEAQ. This CDR3 has 17 amino acids.

The chain combines TRBV12-3 or TRBV12-4 with TRBJ2-3; TCRdb returns TRBD1, unconfirmable since there is no DNA. The CDR3 length is 15 residues. CDR3 in amino acids: CASTVTRGVTDTQYF.

The rearrangement uses TRBV12-3 or TRBV12-4 and TRBJ2-7; TCRdb's D call, TRBD2, is unchecked because there is no DNA. The CDR3 has 12 residues. The CDR3 is CASSFGRTGPYF.

This chain connects TRBV5-1 to TRBJ2-1; the D gene TCRdb calls, TRBD1, cannot be checked with no DNA. The germline V gene has CDR1 SGHRS and CDR2 YFSETQ. The CDR3 is made up of 14 amino acids. The CDR3 reads CASRGQGFYNEQFF.

The chain combines TRBV30 with TRBJ2-7. Germline loops: CDR1 GTSNPN, CDR2 SVGIG (reference sequence). The CDR3 consists of 11 residues. The CDR3 protein is CAWSDVDEQYF.

The chain's CDR3 is CSFHTPGQGTSGYSTDTQYF. The chain recombines TRBV29-1 with TRBJ2-3; TCRdb selects TRBD1, and the lack of DNA leaves this call unchecked. From germline, CDR1 is SQVTM and CDR2 ANQGSEA. This CDR3 spans 20 amino acids.

Here the CDR3 reads CATSRTWTAVHTEAFF. J is TRBJ1-1 and V is TRBV15. Germline CDR1 and CDR2: LNHNV and YYDKDF (reference sequence). This CDR3 is 16 amino acids long.